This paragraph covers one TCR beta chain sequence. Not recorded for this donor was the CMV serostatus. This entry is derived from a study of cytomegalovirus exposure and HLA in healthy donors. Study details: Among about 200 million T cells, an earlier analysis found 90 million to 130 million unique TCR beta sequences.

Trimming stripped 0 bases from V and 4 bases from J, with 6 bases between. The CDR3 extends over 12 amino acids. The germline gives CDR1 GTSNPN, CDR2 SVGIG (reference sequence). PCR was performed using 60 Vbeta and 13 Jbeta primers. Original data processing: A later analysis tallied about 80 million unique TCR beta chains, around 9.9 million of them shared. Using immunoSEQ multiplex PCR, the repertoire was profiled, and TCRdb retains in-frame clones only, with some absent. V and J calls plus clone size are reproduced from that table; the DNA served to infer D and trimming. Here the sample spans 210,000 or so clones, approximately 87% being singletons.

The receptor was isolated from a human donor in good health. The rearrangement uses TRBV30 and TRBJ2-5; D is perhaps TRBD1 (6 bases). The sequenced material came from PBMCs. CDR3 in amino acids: CAWSVGGETQYF. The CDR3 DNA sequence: TGTGCCTGGAGTGTAGGGGGAGAGACCCAGTACTTC.